Below, one TCR beta chain is given with its context. Its cognate antigen has yet to be identified. Base qualities are not provided; no much larger clone lies one nucleotide away. The data were taken from a study of T-cell memory formation after mild COVID-19 (dated by TCRdb to about 2021). Turning to the overall study: TCR sequence clusters from the two donors were found to be largely donor specific. Longitudinal TCRalpha and TCRbeta repertoire sequencing tracked T-cell clones expanding and contracting after mild COVID-19 in two donors. The cohort comprised two young, previously healthy adult volunteers, one female and one male.

Ficoll-Paque density gradient centrifugation was used to isolate PBMCs. From its cysteine to its phenylalanine, the CDR3 spans 14 amino acids. CDR3 DNA only is kept here, 42 bases in frame from base 1. V and J are truncated by 7 bases and 3 bases respectively, leaving an intervening sequence of 14 bases. Taken from the germline V gene, the CDR1 and CDR2 loops are KGHDR and SFDVKD. Instrument on record: Illumina NovaSeq 6000. TCRalpha and TCRbeta cDNA libraries were built by 5'RACE with constant-segment primers, adding sample barcodes and unique molecular identifiers. Trizol reagent was used to extract RNA from every sample. Amplification of the libraries took two PCR steps, and the second step added a second sample barcode plus Illumina TruSeq adapters. The libraries were sequenced on an Illumina NovaSeq using 2 x 150 bp paired-end reads. On the study's bioinformatics: With migec v1.2.7, reads were demultiplexed and then collapsed into UMI-guided consensus sequences. Using mixcr v2.1.11, UMI consensuses were aligned to TRA and TRB V and J templates and then assembled into clonotypes. Expanded or contracted clonotypes were those called significant by both edgeR and NoisET, with noise models trained on biological replicates. For edgeR calls, a false discovery rate-adjusted p below 0.01 and a log2 fold-change threshold of 1 were applied. As an exploratory analysis of dynamics, max-normalized trajectories of the 1000 most abundant clonotypes were examined by PCA with hierarchical clustering. Separately sequenced CD4+ and CD8+ repertoires were used to assign the CD4 or CD8 phenotype of responding clones. Clones were called with MiXCR by TCRdb after fastp trimmed the public reads at Q25, and only in-frame beta chains were retained. Here each entry gathers all rows of one CDR3 protein and keeps the most common genes and DNA. The V and J calls, along with clone size, are taken from TCRdb and not from the paper's own processing. Across this sample there are just over 350,000 distinct CDR3 sequences, with approximately 15% seen only once. The ten biggest clones cover 22% of the sample.

Beyond this particular receptor, the publication reports: The second-wave clones that peaked on day 37 were not confirmed to be SARS-CoV-2 specific. Some responding clones were detected in pre-infection memory, suggesting pre-existing cross-reactive memory T cells joined the SARS-CoV-2 response. The study covered only a couple of mild cases, and larger cohorts including severe cases with pre-infection samples were considered necessary. Contracting CD4+ clones appeared mostly in the CM and EM memory subsets, whereas CD8+ clones were enriched in EMRA. Clones that contracted from day 15 to 85 showed balanced CD4/CD8 phenotypes, whereas a second wave of clones that expanded from day 15 to 37 leaned towards CD4+.

This receptor was identified in a man between 18 and 29 years old who had mild COVID-19 (a few samples of this study predate the infection). The sample titles of this study are shuffled in the database, so cell type and time point are left out; the donor was told from shared clones. The sequence is built from TRBV24-1 and TRBJ1-1; TRBD1 might be the D gene, on 5 matching bases. Material for sequencing was PBMCs or a T cell subset sorted from them (not recorded which). The DNA reads as follows: TGTGCCACCAGGGGGGGAGGGGTGGACACTGAAGCTTTCTTT. Its coded protein is CATRGGGVDTEAFF.